One T cell receptor beta chain is described in this entry. In the original workflow: Reference gene primer amplification gave nucleated cell count estimates. Profiled with immunoSEQ multiplex PCR; TCRdb holds only in-frame clones, not every one. The V and J calls and the clone size are those of that table, but D and trimming were determined from the DNA. The sample lists roughly 150,000 clones; around 79% were seen once. The data belong to a study of blood T cell repertoires in COVID-19. Study in general: From the United States, Italy and Spain came samples of acute and convalescent COVID-19.

The germline CDR1 and CDR2 sequences are SGHRS and YFSETQ. Trimming cost V 0 bases and J 2 bases, with 13 bases left between them. The CDR3 runs 16 residues. The chain is built from TRBV5-1 and TRBJ2-3; tentatively, D is TRBD2 (5 bases). The sample comprised peripheral blood. The TCR comes from a woman aged 55-69 years with COVID-19, enrolled during active disease. CDR3 amino acids: CASSLVTTGSTDTQYF. CDR3 in DNA: TGCGCCAGCAGCTTGGTGACTACCGGATCCACAGATACGCAGTATTTT.